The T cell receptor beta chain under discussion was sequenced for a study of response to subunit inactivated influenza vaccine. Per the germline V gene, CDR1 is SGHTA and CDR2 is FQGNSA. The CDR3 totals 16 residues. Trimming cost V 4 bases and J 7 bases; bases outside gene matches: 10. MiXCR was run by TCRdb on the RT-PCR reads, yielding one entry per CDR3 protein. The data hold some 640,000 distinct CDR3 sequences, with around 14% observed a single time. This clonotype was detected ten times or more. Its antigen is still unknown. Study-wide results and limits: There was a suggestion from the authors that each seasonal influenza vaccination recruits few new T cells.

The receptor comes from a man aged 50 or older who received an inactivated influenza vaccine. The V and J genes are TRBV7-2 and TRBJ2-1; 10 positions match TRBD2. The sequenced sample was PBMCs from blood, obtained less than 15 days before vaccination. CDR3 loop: CASSSRLAGVGNEQFF. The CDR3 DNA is TGTGCCAGCAGCTCCCGGCTAGCGGGAGTAGGGAATGAGCAGTTCTTC.